Listed here is a single T cell receptor (beta chain). Generated by immunoSEQ multiplex PCR, the TCRdb table keeps only in-frame clones and is missing some. The top ten clones hold around 0.35% of a sample with about 49,000 clones, about 91% of them seen once. CDR3 length: 18 residues. Germline V gene data show CDR1 as SGHAT and CDR2 as FQNNGV. V shed 1 base and J 5 bases; nucleotides not matched to a gene: 16. This record belongs to a study of T cell changes during pregnancy in multiple sclerosis. This chain connects TRBV11-2 to TRBJ2-7; 8 positions match TRBD2. This TCR was sampled from a female donor in good health, enrolled as a control in a pregnancy study. The sequences come from CD4+ T cells from peripheral blood mononuclear cells, collected in the second trimester of pregnancy. The CDR3 DNA sequence: TGTGCCAGCAGCTTAGTTGACCTAGCGGGCGACTTGTGGGACGAGCAGTACTTC. This sequence encodes CASSLVDLAGDLWDEQYF.